The 2 T cell receptor beta chains in this list originate from one sample, sequenced in a study of human T cells and chemical hapten exposure. The time point denotes: pre-sensitization, week 0. Sample treatment: therapeutic diphenylcyclopropenone sensitization with weekly scalp DPC. TCRdb reprocessed the RACE reads with MiXCR, giving one entry per CDR3 protein. Among some 300,000 distinct CDR3 sequences listed, around 5.5% were seen once. Here the sequenced sample was whole blood, taken in connection with sensitization to the hapten diphenylcyclopropenone (DPC). The receptors here all came from a young woman with alopecia areata. Some clones in this sample may be carry-over from other donors' samples.

The chain recombines TRBV7-2 with TRBJ1-2, with a tentative D call TRBD1 (5 bases). The CDR3 has 14 amino acids. Trimming pared 2 bases from V and 0 bases from J, leaving 7 bases between. The germline gives CDR1 SGHTA, CDR2 FQGNSA. CDR3: CASSLTQANYGYTF. In nucleotides, the CDR3 is TGTGCCAGCAGCTTAACACAGGCTAACTATGGCTACACCTTC.

This clonotype turned up a few times. The rearrangement joins TRBV18 to TRBJ1-1; TRBD1 is a possible D gene (6 bases). The germline gives CDR1 KGHSH, CDR2 LQKENI. This CDR3 has 14 residues. V was clipped by 3 bases and J by 7 bases, with 15 bases between them. The CDR3 loop is CASSPSTGYGEAFF. Written as DNA, the CDR3 is TGTGCCAGCTCACCCTCCACAGGGTACGGTGAAGCTTTCTTT. The full variable domain, with the rest looked up from reference TRBV18 and TRBJ1-1, is NAGVMQNPRHLVRRRGQEARLRCSPMKGHSHVYWYRQLPEEGLKFMVYLQKENIIDESGMPKERFSAEFPKEGPSILRIQQVVRGDSAAYFCASSPSTGYGEAFFGQGTRLTVV.